Below, one T cell receptor beta chain is given with its context. This entry belongs to a study of cytomegalovirus exposure and HLA in healthy donors. Primers for the PCR totalled 60 Vbeta and 13 Jbeta. Sequencing used immunoSEQ multiplex PCR; TCRdb keeps in-frame clones, though not all of them. The sample holds 140,000 to 150,000 clones, 60% to 80% seen once. This TCR came from a woman between 40 and 50 years old in good health and CMV-seropositive. Sequencing was performed on PBMCs.

The CDR3 protein is CASSIAGGPNTGELFF. In DNA, the CDR3 is TGTGCCAGTAGTATAGCGGGGGGGCCAAACACCGGGGAGCTGTTTTTT. The chain joins TRBV19 to TRBJ2-2; 8 positions match TRBD2. The CDR3 extends over 16 amino acids. Germline values: CDR1 LNHDA, CDR2 SQIVND (reference sequence). V lost 1 base to trimming and J lost 2 bases; unmatched junction nucleotides: 3.